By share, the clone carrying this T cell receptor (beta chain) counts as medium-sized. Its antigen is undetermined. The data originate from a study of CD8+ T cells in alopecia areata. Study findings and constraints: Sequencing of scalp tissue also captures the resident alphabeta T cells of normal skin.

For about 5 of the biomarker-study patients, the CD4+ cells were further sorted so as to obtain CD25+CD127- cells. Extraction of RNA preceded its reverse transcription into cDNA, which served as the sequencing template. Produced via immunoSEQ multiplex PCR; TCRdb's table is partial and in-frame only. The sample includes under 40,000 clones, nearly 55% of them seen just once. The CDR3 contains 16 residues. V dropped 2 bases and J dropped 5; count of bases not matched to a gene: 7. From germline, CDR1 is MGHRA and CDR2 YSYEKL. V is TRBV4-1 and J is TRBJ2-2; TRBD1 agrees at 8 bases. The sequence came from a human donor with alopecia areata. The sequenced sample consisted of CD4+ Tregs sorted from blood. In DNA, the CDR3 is TGCGCCAGCAGCCAACAAACAGGGGGTGGAACCGGGGAGCTGTTTTTT. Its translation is CASSQQTGGGTGELFF.